The rows below give T cell receptor beta chains drawn from one sample of a study of CD8 T cells in Susac syndrome. TCRdb reanalysed the immunoSEQ multiplex PCR reads using MiXCR and keeps one entry per CDR3 protein. The sample records approximately 190,000 distinct CDR3 sequences, roughly 95% being singletons. Sequencing used CD4+ T cells from PBMCs. These receptors came from a human donor with Susac syndrome. CDR3s include the opening cysteine and the closing phenylalanine or tryptophan. A D gene is named only where the DNA matches it firmly. The size entry is marked missing in some rows and otherwise reads once, few, many or a size class.

abundance,d_gene,j_gene,v_gene,CDR3aa
.,.,TRBJ2-7,TRBV11-1,CASSSSERDEYF
few,.,TRBJ2-5,TRBV29-1,CSVEGLQETQYF
.,.,TRBJ1-1,TRBV5-1,CASSSNRSPFEAFF
.,.,TRBJ2-7,TRBV6-2/TRBV6-3,CASSYSIQEEQYF
.,TRBD2,TRBJ2-7,TRBV27,CASSLRLAEPRYEQYF
.,.,TRBJ2-1,TRBV6-5,CASSYSSLVGAYNEQFF
.,.,TRBJ2-5,TRBV12-3/TRBV12-4,CASSPTWRRETQYF
.,.,TRBJ1-2,TRBV11-2,CASSLLYRANYGYTF
.,.,TRBJ2-1,TRBV29-1,CSVGGYNEQFF
.,.,TRBJ2-3,TRBV7-3,CASSLDGGGTDTQYF
.,.,TRBJ1-2,TRBV10-3,CAISVGGPNYGYTF
few,.,TRBJ2-5,TRBV12-3/TRBV12-4,CASSLTGETQYF
.,.,TRBJ2-7,TRBV4-3,CASSQDTAGGEQYF
.,TRBD2,TRBJ2-1,TRBV20-1,CSAPRGGLQYGNEQFF
.,.,TRBJ2-5,TRBV29-1,CSVEERETQYF
.,.,TRBJ2-5,TRBV20-1,CSADQETQYF
.,.,TRBJ1-2,TRBV30,CATSGNYGYTF